This T cell receptor beta chain was identified during a study of CD8 T cells in Susac syndrome. Trimming at V came to 6 bases and at J to 6 bases, leaving 9 bases not matched to a gene. This CDR3 is 14 amino acids long. Germline CDR1 is SNHLY and CDR2 is FYNNEI. RNA totalling roughly 0.5 to 1 ug underwent reverse transcription with random hexamers. TCRdb reprocessed the immunoSEQ multiplex PCR reads via MiXCR and lists one record per CDR3 protein. The sample holds 150,000 to 200,000 distinct CDR3 sequences, 94% seen once. Specimen: CD4+ T cells from PBMCs. The rearrangement joins TRBV2 to TRBJ1-2; TRBD1 aligns across 8 bases. This sequence was found in a human donor with multiple sclerosis. CDR3 DNA: TGTGCCAGCAGCTACCACAGGACAGGGCATGGCTACACCTTC. This gives the protein CASSYHRTGHGYTF.